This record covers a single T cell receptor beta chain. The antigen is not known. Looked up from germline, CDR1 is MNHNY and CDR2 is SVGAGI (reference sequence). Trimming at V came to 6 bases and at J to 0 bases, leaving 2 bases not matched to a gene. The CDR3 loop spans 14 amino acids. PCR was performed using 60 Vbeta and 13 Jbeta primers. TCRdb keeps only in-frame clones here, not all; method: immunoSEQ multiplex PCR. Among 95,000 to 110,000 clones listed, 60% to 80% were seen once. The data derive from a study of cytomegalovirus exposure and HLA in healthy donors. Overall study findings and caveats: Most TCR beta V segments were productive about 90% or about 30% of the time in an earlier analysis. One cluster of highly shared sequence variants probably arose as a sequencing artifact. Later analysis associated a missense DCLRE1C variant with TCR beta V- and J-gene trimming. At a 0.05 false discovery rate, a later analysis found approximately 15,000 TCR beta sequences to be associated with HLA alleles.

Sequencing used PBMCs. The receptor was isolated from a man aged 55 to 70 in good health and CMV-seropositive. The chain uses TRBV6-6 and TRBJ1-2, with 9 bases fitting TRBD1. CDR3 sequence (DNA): TGTGCCAGCAGAAGACAGGGGGCTAACTATGGCTACACCTTC. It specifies CASRRQGANYGYTF.